These T cell receptor beta chains were read from a single sample in a study of cytomegalovirus exposure and HLA in healthy donors. Measured with immunoSEQ multiplex PCR; TCRdb has only the in-frame clones, and not every one. This sample has more than 75,000 clones, with about 68% found just once. The sequencing input was PBMCs. These receptors all stem from a man between 40 and 49 years old in good health and CMV-seropositive. Both conserved end residues are part of each CDR3. The D gene is left open where the match is weak. Part of the rows lack a size; the others show once, few, many or a class for expanded clones.

d_call clone_size j_call v_call cdr3_aa cdr3_nt
TRBD1 once TRBJ2-4 TRBV4-1 CASSQRAEGQGAIIQYF TGCGCCAGCAGCCAACGGGCCGAAGGACAGGGGGCGATCATTCAGTACTTC
TRBD1 once TRBJ2-3 TRBV10-3 CAISESGGITDTQYF TGTGCCATCAGTGAGTCAGGGGGCATTACAGATACGCAGTATTTT
TRBD1 few TRBJ1-5 TRBV6-5 CASRDRGQGQPQHF TGTGCCAGCAGAGACAGGGGGCAAGGACAGCCCCAGCATTTT
. . TRBJ1-1 TRBV30 CAWKRLRNTEAFF TGTGCCTGGAAGAGACTCAGGAACACTGAAGCTTTCTTT
. . TRBJ2-7 TRBV6-5 CASSSGPTSGYEQYF TGTGCCAGCAGTTCGGGTCCCACGTCGGGATACGAGCAGTACTTC
. . TRBJ2-3 TRBV5-1 CASSLDEGDTQYF TGCGCCAGCAGCTTGGACGAGGGAGATACGCAGTATTTT
. . TRBJ2-3 TRBV5-8 CASSLAGEVSGTDTQYF TGTGCCAGCAGCTTGGCAGGGGAAGTGAGTGGCACAGATACGCAGTATTTT
. . TRBJ2-1 TRBV6-5 CASGLGSTGNEQFF TGTGCCAGCGGTCTCGGGAGTACGGGCAATGAGCAGTTCTTC
. . TRBJ1-4 TRBV28 CASKASGGNEKLFF TGTGCCAGCAAAGCGTCCGGAGGTAATGAAAAACTGTTTTTT
. . TRBJ1-5 TRBV28 CASGGARQPQHF TGTGCCAGCGGAGGGGCGCGGCAGCCCCAGCATTTT